The present TCR beta chain was sequenced within a study of blood T cell repertoires in COVID-19. This CDR3 is 13 amino acids long. Between the trimmed V and J ends, which lost 7 bases and 1 base, there was a span of 10 bases. Per germline, CDR1 LNHDA and CDR2 SQIVND (reference sequence). Per the original data handling: Amplification of reference gene primers provided the estimated nucleated cell counts. The data were produced by immunoSEQ multiplex PCR, yet TCRdb's version contains in-frame clones alone and is incomplete. The D gene and trimming were derived from the DNA, and the V and J assignments and clone size from that table. The data hold around 150,000 clones, with around 80% observed a single time.

The clonotype comes from a man aged 45-65 years with acute or convalescent COVID-19. V and J are TRBV19 and TRBJ1-1; D perhaps matches TRBD1 (5 bases). Sequences were obtained from peripheral blood. The CDR3, as DNA: TGTGCCAGTAAGGGGTGGACGAACACTGAAGCTTTCTTT. Its translation is CASKGWTNTEAFF.